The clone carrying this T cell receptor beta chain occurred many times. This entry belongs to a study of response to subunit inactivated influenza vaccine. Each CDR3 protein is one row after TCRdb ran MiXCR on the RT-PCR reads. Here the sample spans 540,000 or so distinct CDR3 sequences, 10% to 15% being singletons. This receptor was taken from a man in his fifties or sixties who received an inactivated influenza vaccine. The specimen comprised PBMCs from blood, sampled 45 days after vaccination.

The CDR3 here is CASSPMESSEAFF. For the CDR3, the DNA is TGTGCCAGCAGCCCTATGGAATCCAGCGAGGCTTTCTTT. The chain is built from TRBV2 and TRBJ1-1, with D unclear. Germline V gene data show CDR1 as SNHLY and CDR2 as FYNNEI. V dropped 6 bases and J dropped 11 bases, with 19 bases sitting between them. The CDR3 runs to 13 residues.